What follows are 14 T cell receptor beta chains derived from one specimen sequenced in a study of shared clonotypes between healthy human individuals. Sequencing used immunoSEQ multiplex PCR; TCRdb keeps in-frame clones, though not all of them. The sample has roughly 1.5 million clones; approximately 98% are singletons. The specimen was naive CD4+ T cells sorted from blood. Documented subset: CD45RA+ positively selected. These receptors were collected from a man between 25 and 39 years old in good health.

The rearrangement joins TRBV4-3 to TRBJ2-7; D is unclear. The CDR3 length is 13 residues. Between the trimmed V and J ends, which lost 0 bases and 5 bases, there was a span of 8 bases. CDR1 is LGHNA, CDR2 YSLEER, per germline. The CDR3 here is CASSQDFSNEQYF. In nucleotides, the CDR3 is TGCGCCAGCAGCCAAGATTTTTCGAACGAGCAGTACTTC.

The rearrangement links TRBV5-4 to TRBJ1-1; no clear D. CDR1 SGHNT and CDR2 YYREEE come from the germline V gene (reference sequence). This CDR3 region has 13 residues. V was cut by 1 base and J by 1 base, with 5 bases left in between. The CDR3 sequence is CASSLSENTEAFF. As DNA, the CDR3 is TGTGCCAGCAGCTTGTCAGAGAACACTGAAGCTTTCTTT.

The V and J genes are TRBV7-9 and TRBJ1-5, with D unresolved. The V end lost 4 bases, the J end lost 5 bases, and 18 bases lay between the germline ends. The CDR3 is 16 amino acids. The germline V gene encodes CDR1 SEHNR and CDR2 FQNEAQ (reference sequence). As DNA, the CDR3 is TGTGCCAGCAGCTCAGAGCCGGCGGCCTTAGATCAGCCCCAGCATTTT. This codes for CASSSEPAALDQPQHF.

This rearrangement joins TRBV11-2 to TRBJ1-1; weak D call: TRBD1 (6 bases). Germline assignment: CDR1 SGHAT and CDR2 FQNNGV. Trimming removed 5 bases at V and 12 bases at J, with 16 bases between. CDR3 size: 12 residues. The chain's CDR3 is CASSNLGQITFF. The CDR3 nucleotides read TGTGCCAGCAGCAACCTCGGACAGATTACTTTCTTT.

The chain has TRBV9 and TRBJ1-2, with 8 bases matching TRBD1. V lost 4 bases and J lost 3; bases outside the gene matches: 8. Germline-derived CDR1 and CDR2 are SGDLS and YYNGEE. The CDR3 contains 15 residues. The CDR3 loop is CASSPGTGDYYGYTF. In DNA form, the CDR3 reads TGTGCCAGCAGCCCCGGGACAGGAGACTACTATGGCTACACCTTC.

The V call is TRBV6-6, the J call TRBJ2-1; D gene unclear. The CDR3 runs 16 residues. The germline gives CDR1 MNHNY, CDR2 SVGAGI (reference sequence). Trimming cost V 1 base and J 9 bases, with 19 bases left between them. CDR3 amino acids: CASSYLRSATSSEQFF. CDR3 in DNA: TGTGCCAGCAGTTACTTACGTTCGGCCACGAGCAGTGAGCAGTTCTTC.

The rearrangement uses TRBV7-4 and TRBJ2-4; D is unresolved. Trimming stripped 2 bases from V and 1 base from J, with 6 bases between. Germline values: CDR1 SGHVT, CDR2 SQSDAQ. The CDR3 loop spans 14 amino acids. This CDR3 is CASSLLKAKNIQYF. CDR3 bases: TGTGCCAGCAGCTTATTGAAGGCCAAAAACATTCAGTACTTC.

The rearrangement uses TRBV5-1 and TRBJ2-1, with a possible D match to TRBD1 (5 bases). This CDR3 comprises 15 residues. V gave up 1 base and J gave up 2 bases, with 10 bases separating them. Germline V gene data show CDR1 as SGHRS and CDR2 as YFSETQ. CDR3 sequence reads: CASSLLQAAYNEQFF. CDR3 DNA sequence: TGCGCCAGCAGCTTGTTACAGGCGGCCTACAATGAGCAGTTCTTC.

About this clone: At the DNA level, this CDR3 is encoded by other sequences in the same sample as well. The J gene is TRBJ2-3, the V gene TRBV5-1, with TRBD2 matching over 14 bases. Germline values: CDR1 SGHRS, CDR2 YFSETQ. The CDR3 is 16 amino acids. J lost 3 bases, V lost 4 bases, and 4 bases had no gene match. DNA of the CDR3: TGCGCCAGCAGCCCCGGACTAGCGGGAGGAACAGATACGCAGTATTTT. Translating it yields CASSPGLAGGTDTQYF.

The chain links TRBV7-2 to TRBJ2-1, with 11 bases lining up with TRBD2. CDR3 length equals 16 residues. V shed 2 bases, J shed 2 bases, and the junction held 2 bases outside the gene matches. Looked up from germline, CDR1 is SGHTA and CDR2 is FQGNSA. The CDR3 loop is CASSLQGLAAYNEQFF. For the CDR3, the DNA is TGTGCCAGCAGCTTACAGGGACTAGCGGCCTACAATGAGCAGTTCTTC.

V gene TRBV2 combines with J gene TRBJ2-1, with 10 bases fitting TRBD1. This CDR3 has 12 residues. The V segment lost 3 bases and the J segment 14 bases; nucleotides outside the gene matches: 4. From germline, CDR1 is SNHLY and CDR2 FYNNEI. DNA of the CDR3: TGTGCCAGCAGTGAGGGGACAGGGGAAGAGTTCTTC. Translating gives CASSEGTGEEFF.

The chain combines TRBV4-1 with TRBJ2-1, with D perhaps being TRBD1 or TRBD2 (5 bases each). This CDR3 contains 16 residues. V lost 1 base, J lost 8 bases, and 18 bases lay in between. Germline assignment: CDR1 MGHRA and CDR2 YSYEKL. CDR3 region: CASSQVGTTKIDEQFF. The CDR3 coding sequence is TGCGCCAGCAGCCAAGTCGGGACGACTAAAATCGATGAGCAGTTCTTC.

The chain links TRBV2 to TRBJ1-5, with a tentative D call TRBD1 (5 bases). In germline, CDR1 is SNHLY, CDR2 FYNNEI. The CDR3 sequence is 14 residues long. The V end was cut by 7 bases, the J end by 6 bases, with 16 bases between. CDR3 loop: CASMGTLGGQPQHF. DNA of the CDR3: TGTGCCAGCATGGGGACCCTAGGAGGTCAGCCCCAGCATTTT.

Only one count was recorded for this clone. This same CDR3 is encoded by further DNA sequences in the sample. The V and J genes are TRBV20-1 and TRBJ2-7; D unclear. V was pared by 3 bases and J by 4 bases, with 7 bases between. This CDR3 is 11 amino acids long. Germline lookup yields CDR1 DFQATT and CDR2 SNEGSKA (reference sequence). In DNA, the CDR3 is TGCAGTGCTAGCCCCTTGTACGAGCAGTACTTC. Its protein product is CSASPLYEQYF.